This TCR beta chain was sequenced during a study of response to subunit inactivated influenza vaccine. This clonotype was observed a few times. Its antigen is as yet unknown. TCRdb analysed the RT-PCR reads with MiXCR anew, one entry per CDR3 protein. The profile shows about 700,000 distinct CDR3 sequences, about 15% of them singletons. Study results and caveats: After each seasonal influenza vaccination, few new T cells are recruited, the authors suggested.

This TCR came from a middle-aged man who received an inactivated influenza vaccine. Here the sequenced sample was PBMCs from blood, taken 14 to 15 days before vaccination.

This CDR3 reads CASSLDGGGSVTQYF. The CDR3 region has the DNA TGTGCCAGCAGCTTAGATGGGGGAGGGTCAGTGACCCAGTACTTC. This sequence joins TRBV11-2 and TRBJ2-5; 7 nucleotides match TRBD2. The V gene's germline CDR1 is SGHAT and CDR2 FQNNGV. The CDR3 has 15 residues. J gave up 7 bases and V 0 bases, and 8 bases lay outside the gene matches. Combining the CDR3 with reference TRBV11-2 and TRBJ2-5 gives the whole variable domain EAGVAQSPRYKIIEKRQSVAFWCNPISGHATLYWYQQILGQGPKLLIQFQNNGVVDDSQLPKDRFSAERLKGVDSTLKIQPAKLEDSAVYLCASSLDGGGSVTQYFGPGTRLLVL.